This TCR beta chain came from a study of somatic mutations in cytotoxic T cells in rheumatoid arthritis. The V gene's germline CDR1 is SGHAT and CDR2 FQNNGV. CDR3 length: 16 residues. V lost 5 bases and J 6 bases, leaving 20 bases between the germline ends. Here immunoSEQ multiplex PCR was the method, and the copy in TCRdb shows in-frame clones only, minus some. The sample has roughly 18,000 clones; around four fifths are singletons. This chain links TRBV11-2 with TRBJ2-1; D might be TRBD2 (5 bases). The sequence was obtained from a woman aged 55 to 70 in good health. Sample: CD8+ T cells sorted from blood. For the CDR3, the DNA is TGTGCCAGCAGCCAATTCGACTACCGTCCGGTCAATGAGCAGTTCTTC. Encoded protein: CASSQFDYRPVNEQFF.